This entry lists 10 T cell receptor beta chains sequenced from one sample in a study of regulatory T cells in long-lasting Graves disease. Noted time point: newly diagnosed GD, antithyroid drugs for less than 3 months. PBMCs provided the RNA from which the TCR library was made. Arm-PCR with iRepertoire HTBI primers amplified the CDR3 regions for these TCR beta libraries. Each CDR3 protein gets one entry after TCRdb re-called the multiplex PCR reads with MiXCR. The table records about 370,000 distinct CDR3 sequences, 15% to 18% of them present only once. The source material was peripheral blood mononuclear cells (PBMCs), sampled at new diagnosis, from a patient treated with antithyroid drugs. These receptor sequences come from a female donor with Graves disease.

This clonotype was seen a few times. It is likely a read error: a sequence one base away is far more abundant. V is TRBV5-6 and J is TRBJ2-7; TRBD1 matches 8 bases. Trimming took 2 bases from V and 2 from J; bases not matched to a gene: 3. The CDR3 has 14 residues. In germline, CDR1 is SGHDT, CDR2 YYEEEE. The CDR3 reads CASSFETGAYEQYF. In DNA form, the CDR3 reads TGTGCCAGCAGCTTCGAGACAGGGGCCTACGAGCAGTACTTC.

This clonotype was counted ten times or more. The gene calls are TRBV20-1 and TRBJ2-3; D is possibly TRBD2 (6 bases). Deletions cut 0 bases from V and 0 bases from J, with 10 bases between. The CDR3 sequence is 15 residues long. The germline V gene encodes CDR1 DFQATT and CDR2 SNEGSKA (reference sequence). The CDR3, as DNA: TGCAGTGCTAGAGATAGCGGCTCTAGCACAGATACGCAGTATTTT. This translates into CSARDSGSSTDTQYF.

The gene calls are TRBV7-9 and TRBJ1-1; D possibly corresponds to TRBD1 (5 bases). The V and J ends lost 5 bases and 0 bases respectively, with 16 bases between them. Germline CDR1 reads SEHNR; CDR2 reads FQNEAQ (reference sequence). The CDR3 is made up of 16 amino acids. CDR3 in amino acids: CASSPEGPRMNTEAFF. In DNA, the CDR3 is TGTGCCAGCAGCCCGGAGGGGCCCCGTATGAACACTGAAGCTTTCTTT.

Many counts were recorded for this clonotype. The chain links TRBV11-2 to TRBJ2-3, with TRBD1 matching 7 bases. Unmatched junction bases numbered 9, after V lost 5 bases and J lost 1 base. This CDR3 is built from 16 residues. Germline CDR1 SGHAT, CDR2 FQNNGV. The CDR3 here is CASSHYRGPRTDTQYF. The CDR3 region has the DNA TGTGCCAGCAGCCATTACAGGGGACCCCGCACAGATACGCAGTATTTT.

This clonotype appeared many times. The V call is TRBV3-1, the J call TRBJ2-7; D not resolved. Germline CDR1 reads LGHDT; CDR2 reads YNNKEL (reference sequence). The CDR3 covers 11 residues. V lost 3 bases and J lost 6, with 6 bases in between. CDR3 DNA: TGTGCCAGCAGCCACCAGGCCGAGCAGTACTTC. As protein: CASSHQAEQYF.

The genes are TRBV12-3 or TRBV12-4 and TRBJ2-4; 9 positions match TRBD2. V lost 7 bases, J lost 0 bases, and 1 base stayed unmatched. The CDR3 consists of 14 residues. Here the CDR3 DNA reads TGTGCCAGCACAGCGGGGGGAGCCAAAAACATTCAGTACTTC. This sequence encodes CASTAGGAKNIQYF.

This chain links TRBV14 with TRBJ2-1; the match to TRBD2 covers 15 bases. V trimming: 0 bases; J trimming: 5 bases; junction bases outside the gene matches: 14. CDR1 and CDR2 (germline): SGHDN, FVKESK. The CDR3 length is 21 residues. CDR3 protein: CASSQDPRTSGRASLNNEQFF. CDR3 nucleotides: TGTGCCAGCAGCCAAGATCCCCGGACTAGCGGGAGGGCCTCGCTAAACAATGAGCAGTTCTTC.

This clonotype was recorded at least ten times. The gene calls are TRBV10-1 and TRBJ1-2; no clear D gene. Germline lookup yields CDR1 WNHNN and CDR2 SYGVQD (reference sequence). Trimming removed 3 bases at V and 4 bases at J, with 18 bases between. This CDR3 spans 16 amino acids. The chain's CDR3 is CASSESPSTSPYGYTF. DNA for the CDR3: TGCGCCAGCAGTGAATCCCCTTCTACATCCCCCTATGGCTACACCTTC.

Only a few counts were recorded for this clonotype. This sequence joins TRBV4-1 and TRBJ2-5; 7 positions agree with TRBD1. The CDR3 extends over 17 amino acids. Germline trimming cut 2 bases from V and 5 bases from J; bases unmatched to any gene: 14. Germline-derived CDR1 and CDR2 are MGHRA and YSYEKL. The CDR3 loop reads CASSQRTDRVGFETQYF. In DNA, the CDR3 is TGCGCCAGCAGCCAACGGACCGACAGGGTCGGATTTGAGACCCAGTACTTC.

The J gene is TRBJ2-2, the V gene TRBV9; D not certain. The CDR3 extends over 16 amino acids. V lost 3 bases, J lost 6 bases, and 18 bases lay in between. Looked up from germline, CDR1 is SGDLS and CDR2 is YYNGEE. This CDR3 reads CASSGRDGREPGELFF. The CDR3 DNA sequence: TGTGCCAGCAGCGGCAGAGACGGACGCGAACCCGGGGAGCTGTTTTTT.